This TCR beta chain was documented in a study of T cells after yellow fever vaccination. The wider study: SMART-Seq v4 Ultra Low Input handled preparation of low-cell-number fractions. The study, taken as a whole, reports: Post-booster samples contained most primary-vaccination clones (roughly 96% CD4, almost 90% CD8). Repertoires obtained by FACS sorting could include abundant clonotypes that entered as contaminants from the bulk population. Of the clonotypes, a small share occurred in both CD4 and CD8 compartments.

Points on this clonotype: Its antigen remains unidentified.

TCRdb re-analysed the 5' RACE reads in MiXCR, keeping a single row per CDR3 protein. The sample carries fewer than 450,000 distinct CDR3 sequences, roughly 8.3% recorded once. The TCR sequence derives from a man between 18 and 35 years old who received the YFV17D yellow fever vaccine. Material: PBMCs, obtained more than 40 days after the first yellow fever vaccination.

Here the CDR3 DNA reads TGTGCCAGCAGTGGCTGGGAGACCCAGTACTTC. Residues: CASSGWETQYF. This chain joins TRBV25-1 and TRBJ2-5, with no clear D. V lost 4 bases, J lost 5 bases, and 5 bases lay in between. Germline V gene data show CDR1 as MGHDK and CDR2 as SYGVNS. CDR3 size: 11 residues.